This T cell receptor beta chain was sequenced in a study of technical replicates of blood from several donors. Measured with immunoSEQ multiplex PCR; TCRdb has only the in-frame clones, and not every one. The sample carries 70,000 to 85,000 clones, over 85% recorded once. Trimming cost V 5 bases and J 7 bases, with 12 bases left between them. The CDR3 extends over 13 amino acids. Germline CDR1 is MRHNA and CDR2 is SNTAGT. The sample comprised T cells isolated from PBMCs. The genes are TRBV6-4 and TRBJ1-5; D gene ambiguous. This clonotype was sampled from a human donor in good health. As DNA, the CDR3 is TGTGCCAGCAGTACTGAGGTTGGACAGCCCCAGCATTTT. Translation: CASSTEVGQPQHF.